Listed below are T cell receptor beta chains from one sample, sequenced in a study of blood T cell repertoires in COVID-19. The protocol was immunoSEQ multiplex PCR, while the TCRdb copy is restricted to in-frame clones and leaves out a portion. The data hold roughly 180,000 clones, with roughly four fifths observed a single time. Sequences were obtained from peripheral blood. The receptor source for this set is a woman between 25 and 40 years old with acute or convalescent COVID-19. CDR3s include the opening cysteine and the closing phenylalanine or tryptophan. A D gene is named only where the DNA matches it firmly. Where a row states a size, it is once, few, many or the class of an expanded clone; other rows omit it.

cdr3_aa: CASSPRLAGELFF; cdr3_nt: TGTGCCAGCAGCCCAAGACTAGCCGGGGAGCTGTTTTTT; clone_size: .; v_call: TRBV13; j_call: TRBJ2-2; d_call: .
cdr3_aa: CASSMGGGAQAKNIQYF; cdr3_nt: TGTGCCAGTAGTATGGGGGGAGGGGCCCAAGCCAAAAACATTCAGTACTTC; clone_size: once; v_call: TRBV19; j_call: TRBJ2-4; d_call: TRBD2
cdr3_aa: CASSEAGLFEYF; cdr3_nt: TGTGCCAGCAGTGAAGCGGGCCTCTTTGAGTACTTC; clone_size: .; v_call: TRBV2; j_call: TRBJ2-7; d_call: .
cdr3_aa: CASSFGQRQETQYF; cdr3_nt: TGTGCCAGCAGCTTCGGACAGCGCCAAGAGACCCAGTACTTC; clone_size: few; v_call: TRBV5-4; j_call: TRBJ2-5; d_call: .
cdr3_aa: CASSQPPEAGYTGELFF; cdr3_nt: TGCGCCAGCAGCCAACCTCCCGAGGCGGGGTACACCGGGGAGCTGTTTTTT; clone_size: .; v_call: TRBV4-1; j_call: TRBJ2-2; d_call: .
cdr3_aa: CASSLQGLLPGELFF; cdr3_nt: TGTGCCAGCAGCCTCCAGGGTCTCCTTCCCGGGGAGCTGTTTTTT; clone_size: .; v_call: TRBV5-4; j_call: TRBJ2-2; d_call: .
cdr3_aa: CASSFSGQGEGPLLWCNEQFF; cdr3_nt: TGTGCCAGCAGCTTCTCGGGACAGGGGGAGGGTCCACTGCTTTGGTGCAATGAGCAGTTCTTC; clone_size: .; v_call: TRBV7-4; j_call: TRBJ2-1; d_call: TRBD1
cdr3_aa: CASSYGTGSPLHF; cdr3_nt: TGTGCCAGCAGTTACGGGACAGGGTCACCCCTCCACTTT; clone_size: .; v_call: TRBV6-6; j_call: TRBJ1-6; d_call: TRBD1
cdr3_aa: CAWSVVGRGKLFF; cdr3_nt: TGTGCCTGGAGTGTGGTCGGCAGAGGGAAACTGTTTTTT; clone_size: .; v_call: TRBV30; j_call: TRBJ1-4; d_call: .
cdr3_aa: CASTLASGSADTQYF; cdr3_nt: TGTGCCAGCACTTTGGCTAGCGGGTCGGCAGATACGCAGTATTTT; clone_size: few; v_call: TRBV27; j_call: TRBJ2-3; d_call: TRBD2
cdr3_aa: CASSSDRAYGYTF; cdr3_nt: TGTGCCAGCAGCTCAGACAGGGCCTATGGCTACACCTTC; clone_size: .; v_call: TRBV7-2; j_call: TRBJ1-2; d_call: TRBD1
cdr3_aa: CASSTGTTWDTQYF; cdr3_nt: TGTGCCAGTAGTACAGGGACTACGTGGGATACGCAGTATTTT; clone_size: once; v_call: TRBV19; j_call: TRBJ2-3; d_call: TRBD2
cdr3_aa: CASSQDWVTRRHNEQFF; cdr3_nt: TGTGCCAGCAGCCAAGATTGGGTGACTAGACGTCACAATGAGCAGTTCTTC; clone_size: .; v_call: TRBV14; j_call: TRBJ2-1; d_call: .
cdr3_aa: CASSLTGQTNSPLHF; cdr3_nt: TGTGCCAGCAGCTTAACGGGACAAACGAATTCACCCCTCCACTTT; clone_size: .; v_call: TRBV7-8; j_call: TRBJ1-6; d_call: .
cdr3_aa: CASSWADRGYTGELFF; cdr3_nt: TGCGCCAGCAGCTGGGCGGACAGGGGGTACACCGGGGAGCTGTTTTTT; clone_size: .; v_call: TRBV5-1; j_call: TRBJ2-2; d_call: TRBD1
cdr3_aa: CASRPSDRGRGYTF; cdr3_nt: TGTGCCAGTAGACCATCTGACAGGGGACGTGGCTACACCTTC; clone_size: .; v_call: TRBV19; j_call: TRBJ1-2; d_call: TRBD1
cdr3_aa: CASQTREHSPDTQYF; cdr3_nt: TGCGCCAGTCAAACGCGGGAGCATTCCCCAGATACGCAGTATTTT; clone_size: .; v_call: TRBV4-1; j_call: TRBJ2-3; d_call: TRBD2
cdr3_aa: CASEIQSASTLRAGYTF; cdr3_nt: TGTGCCAGCGAAATTCAGTCCGCCTCCACACTAAGAGCTGGCTACACCTTC; clone_size: once; v_call: TRBV7-2; j_call: TRBJ1-2; d_call: .